This T cell receptor (beta chain) was sequenced for a study of blood T cells in healthy people across ages. For the study at large: Per two T cells, template switching captured roughly one barcoded beta molecule. General study results and limits: As age increased, TCR beta diversity per million T cells fell in a roughly linear fashion.

For this clonotype: Its cognate antigen is unknown.

Germline values: CDR1 SGHKS, CDR2 YYEKEE (reference sequence). Germline trimming cut 4 bases from V and 0 bases from J; bases unmatched to any gene: 12. The CDR3 totals 18 residues. A sample-barcoded 5' primer and a J-beta primer mix were used in a second PCR of about 7 to 12 cycles. The study obtained at least 3 million CDR3-containing paired-end reads from every sample. One entry per CDR3 protein results from TCRdb running MiXCR on the 5' RACE reads. Found here are about 640,000 distinct CDR3 sequences, around 54% of them singletons; the top ten hold around 37%. This TCR came from a man aged 55 to 70 in good health. The V gene is TRBV5-5, the J gene TRBJ1-4; 7 nucleotides agree with TRBD1. Input material: blood. CDR3 loop: CASSIRDSQYTTNEKLFF. The CDR3 coding sequence is TGTGCCAGCAGCATCCGGGACAGTCAATACACAACTAATGAAAAACTGTTTTTT.